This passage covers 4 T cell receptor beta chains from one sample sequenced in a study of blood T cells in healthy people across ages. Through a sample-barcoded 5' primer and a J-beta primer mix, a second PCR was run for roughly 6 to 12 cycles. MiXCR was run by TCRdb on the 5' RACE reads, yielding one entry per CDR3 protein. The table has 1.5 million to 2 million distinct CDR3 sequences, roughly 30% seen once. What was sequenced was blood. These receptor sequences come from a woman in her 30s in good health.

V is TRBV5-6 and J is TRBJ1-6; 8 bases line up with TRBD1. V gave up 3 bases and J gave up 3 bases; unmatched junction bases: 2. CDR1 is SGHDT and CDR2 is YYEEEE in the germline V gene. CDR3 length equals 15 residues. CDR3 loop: CASSSGTGYNSPLHF. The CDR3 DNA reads TGTGCCAGCAGCTCCGGGACAGGCTATAATTCACCCCTCCACTTT.

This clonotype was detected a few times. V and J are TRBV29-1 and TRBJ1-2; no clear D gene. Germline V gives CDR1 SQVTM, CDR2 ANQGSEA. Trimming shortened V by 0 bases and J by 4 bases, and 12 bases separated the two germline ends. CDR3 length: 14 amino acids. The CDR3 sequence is CSVEDPGRFYGYTF. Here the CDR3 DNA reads TGCAGCGTTGAAGATCCCGGCCGGTTCTATGGCTACACCTTC.

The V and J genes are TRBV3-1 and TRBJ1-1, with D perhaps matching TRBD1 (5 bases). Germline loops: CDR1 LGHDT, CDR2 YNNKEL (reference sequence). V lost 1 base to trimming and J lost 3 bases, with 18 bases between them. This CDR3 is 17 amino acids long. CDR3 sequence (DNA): TGTGCCAGCAGCCAAGCAGGGTTCAGGGCCCGGGACACTGAAGCTTTCTTT. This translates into CASSQAGFRARDTEAFF.

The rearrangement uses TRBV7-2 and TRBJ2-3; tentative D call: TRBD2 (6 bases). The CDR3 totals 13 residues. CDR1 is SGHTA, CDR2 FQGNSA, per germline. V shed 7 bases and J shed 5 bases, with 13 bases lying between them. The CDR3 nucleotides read TGTGCCAGCACCTTCCAGGAGGGAGATACGCAGTATTTT. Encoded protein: CASTFQEGDTQYF.